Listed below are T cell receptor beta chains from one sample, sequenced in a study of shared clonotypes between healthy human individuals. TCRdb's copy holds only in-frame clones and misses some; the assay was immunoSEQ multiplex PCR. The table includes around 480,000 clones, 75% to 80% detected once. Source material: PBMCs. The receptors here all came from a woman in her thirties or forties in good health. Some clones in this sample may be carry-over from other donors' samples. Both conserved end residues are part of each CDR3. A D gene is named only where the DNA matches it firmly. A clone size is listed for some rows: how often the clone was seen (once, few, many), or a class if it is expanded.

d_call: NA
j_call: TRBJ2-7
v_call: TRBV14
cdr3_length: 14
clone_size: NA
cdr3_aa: CASSQLRGSYEQYF
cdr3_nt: TGTGCCAGCAGCCAACTTAGGGGGTCCTACGAGCAGTACTTC

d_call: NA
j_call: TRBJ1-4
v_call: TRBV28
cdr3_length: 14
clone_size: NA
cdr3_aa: CASSLPTALEKLFF
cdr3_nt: TGTGCCAGCAGTTTACCGACAGCTCTCGAAAAACTGTTTTTT

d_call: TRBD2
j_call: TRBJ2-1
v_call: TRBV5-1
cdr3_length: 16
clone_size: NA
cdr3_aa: CASSRDSGMRYNEQFF
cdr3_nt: TGCGCCAGCAGCAGAGATAGCGGGATGAGGTACAATGAGCAGTTCTTC

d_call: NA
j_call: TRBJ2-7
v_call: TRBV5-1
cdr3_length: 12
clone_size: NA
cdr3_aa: CASRVDIYEQYF
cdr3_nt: TGCGCCAGCAGAGTGGACATTTACGAGCAGTACTTC

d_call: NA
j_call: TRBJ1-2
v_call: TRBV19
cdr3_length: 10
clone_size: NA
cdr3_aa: CASRENGYTF
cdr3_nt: TGTGCCAGTAGAGAAAATGGCTACACCTTC

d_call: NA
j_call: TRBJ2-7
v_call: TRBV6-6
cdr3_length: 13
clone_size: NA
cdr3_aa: CASRMAGPYEQYF
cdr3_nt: TGTGCCAGCAGGATGGCAGGGCCATACGAGCAGTACTTC

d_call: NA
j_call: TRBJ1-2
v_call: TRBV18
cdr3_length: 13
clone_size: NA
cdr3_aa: CASSPYTDYGYTF
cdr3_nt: TGTGCCAGCTCACCTTACACCGACTATGGCTACACCTTC

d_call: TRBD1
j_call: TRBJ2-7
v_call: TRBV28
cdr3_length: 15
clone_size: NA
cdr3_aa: CASSLGTGVSYEQYF
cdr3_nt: TGTGCCAGCAGTTTAGGTACAGGGGTGTCCTACGAGCAGTACTTC

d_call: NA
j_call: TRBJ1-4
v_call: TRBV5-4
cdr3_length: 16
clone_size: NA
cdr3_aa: CASSPGGRDNNEKLFF
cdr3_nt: TGTGCCAGCAGCCCGGGGGGTCGGGACAATAATGAAAAACTGTTTTTT

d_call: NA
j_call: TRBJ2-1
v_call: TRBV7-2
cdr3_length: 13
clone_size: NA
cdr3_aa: CASSAFWNNEQFF
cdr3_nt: TGTGCCAGCAGCGCCTTTTGGAACAATGAGCAGTTCTTC

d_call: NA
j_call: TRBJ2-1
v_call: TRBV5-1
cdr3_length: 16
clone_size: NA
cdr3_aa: CASSLVSDHRYNEQFF
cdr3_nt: TGCGCCAGCAGCTTGGTGTCGGACCACCGATACAATGAGCAGTTCTTC

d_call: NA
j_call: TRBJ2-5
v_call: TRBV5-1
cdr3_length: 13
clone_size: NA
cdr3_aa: CASSLRWGETQYF
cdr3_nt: TGCGCCAGCAGCTTGAGGTGGGGAGAGACCCAGTACTTC

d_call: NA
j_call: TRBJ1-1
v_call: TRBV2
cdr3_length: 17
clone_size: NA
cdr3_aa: CASSDLRLRGMNTEAFF
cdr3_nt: TGTGCCAGCAGTGACTTGCGCCTCAGAGGTATGAACACTGAAGCTTTCTTT

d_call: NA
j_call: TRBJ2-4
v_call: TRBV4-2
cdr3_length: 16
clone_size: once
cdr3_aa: CASSASGQLAKNIQYF
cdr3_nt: TGTGCCAGCAGCGCATCGGGACAACTAGCCAAAAACATTCAGTACTTC

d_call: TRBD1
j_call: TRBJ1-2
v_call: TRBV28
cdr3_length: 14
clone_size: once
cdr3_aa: CASSSRQGFRGYTF
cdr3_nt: TGTGCCAGCAGTTCAAGACAGGGGTTTCGGGGCTACACCTTC

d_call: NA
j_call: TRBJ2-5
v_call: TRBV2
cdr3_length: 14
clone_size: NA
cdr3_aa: CASSLDRAQETQYF
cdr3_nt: TGTGCCAGCAGCCTGGACAGAGCTCAAGAGACCCAGTACTTC

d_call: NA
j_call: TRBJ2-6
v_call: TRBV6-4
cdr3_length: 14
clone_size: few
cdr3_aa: CASSADSGANVLTF
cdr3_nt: TGTGCCAGCAGCGCCGACTCTGGGGCCAACGTCCTGACTTTC

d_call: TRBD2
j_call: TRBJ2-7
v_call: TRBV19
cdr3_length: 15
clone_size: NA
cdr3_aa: CASSRGLDGGVKQYF
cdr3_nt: TGTGCCAGTAGTCGGGGACTAGACGGGGGGGTGAAGCAGTACTTC

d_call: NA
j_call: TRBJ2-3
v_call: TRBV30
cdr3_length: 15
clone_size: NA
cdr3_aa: CAWSVLWTSTDTQYF
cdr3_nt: TGTGCCTGGAGTGTTCTCTGGACTAGCACAGATACGCAGTATTTT

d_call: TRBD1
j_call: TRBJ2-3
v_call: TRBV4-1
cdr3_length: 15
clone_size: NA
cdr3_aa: CASSQQGQGEDTQYF
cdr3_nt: TGCGCCAGCAGCCAGCAGGGACAGGGGGAAGATACGCAGTATTTT

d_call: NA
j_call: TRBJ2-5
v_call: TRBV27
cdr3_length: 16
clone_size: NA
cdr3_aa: CASSPRRGPYQETQYF
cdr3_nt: TGTGCCAGCAGTCCCCGACGAGGCCCATACCAAGAGACCCAGTACTTC

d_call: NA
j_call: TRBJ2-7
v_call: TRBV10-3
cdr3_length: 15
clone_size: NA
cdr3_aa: CAISESWASVNEQYF
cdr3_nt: TGTGCCATCAGTGAGTCGTGGGCTAGCGTCAACGAGCAGTACTTC

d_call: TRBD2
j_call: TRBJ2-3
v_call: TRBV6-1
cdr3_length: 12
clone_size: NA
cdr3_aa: CASSRPGGTQYF
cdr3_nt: TGTGCCAGCAGTCGACCGGGGGGTACGCAGTATTTT

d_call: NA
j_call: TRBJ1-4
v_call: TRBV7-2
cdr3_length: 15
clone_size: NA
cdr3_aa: CASSLEGGTNEKLFF
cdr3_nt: TGTGCCAGCAGCTTAGAGGGGGGAACTAATGAAAAACTGTTTTTT

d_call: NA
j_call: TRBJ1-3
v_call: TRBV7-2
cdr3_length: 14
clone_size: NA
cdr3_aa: CASSATGGRDTIYF
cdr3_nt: TGTGCCAGCAGCGCTACAGGAGGACGGGACACCATATATTTT

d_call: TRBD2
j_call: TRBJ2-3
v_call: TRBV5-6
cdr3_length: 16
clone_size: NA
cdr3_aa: CASSRFLSGSRDTQYF
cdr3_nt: TGTGCCAGCAGCCGTTTCCTCAGCGGGAGTAGGGATACGCAGTATTTT

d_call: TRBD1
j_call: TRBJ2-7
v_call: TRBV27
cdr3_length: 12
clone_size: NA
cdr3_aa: CASSLTGDEQYF
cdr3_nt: TGTGCCAGCAGTTTGACAGGGGACGAGCAGTACTTC

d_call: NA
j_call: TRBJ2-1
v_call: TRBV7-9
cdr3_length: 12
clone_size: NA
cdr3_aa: CASSFMGDEQFF
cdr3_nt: TGTGCCAGCAGCTTTATGGGGGATGAGCAGTTCTTC

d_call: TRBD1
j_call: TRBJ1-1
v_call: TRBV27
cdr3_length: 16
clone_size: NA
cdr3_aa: CASSNLPGTGDTEAFF
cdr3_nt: TGTGCCAGCAGTAACCTCCCCGGGACAGGGGACACTGAAGCTTTCTTT

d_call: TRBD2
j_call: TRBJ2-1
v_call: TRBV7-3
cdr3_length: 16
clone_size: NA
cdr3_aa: CASSPGLAGGWGEQFF
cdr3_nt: TGTGCCAGCAGCCCGGGGCTAGCGGGAGGGTGGGGTGAGCAGTTCTTC

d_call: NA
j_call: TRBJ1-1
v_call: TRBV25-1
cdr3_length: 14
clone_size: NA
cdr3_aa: CASSETETYTEAFF
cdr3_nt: TGTGCCAGCAGTGAAACAGAGACCTACACTGAAGCTTTCTTT

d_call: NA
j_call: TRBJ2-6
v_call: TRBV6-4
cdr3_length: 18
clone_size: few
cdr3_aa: CASSPGGFAGSGANVLTF
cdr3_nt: TGTGCCAGCAGTCCCGGAGGTTTTGCTGGCTCCGGGGCCAACGTCCTGACTTTC

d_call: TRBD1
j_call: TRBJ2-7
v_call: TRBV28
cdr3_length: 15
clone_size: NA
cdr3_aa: CASRKDRGYMYEQYF
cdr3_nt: TGTGCCAGCAGAAAAGACAGGGGGTATATGTACGAGCAGTACTTC

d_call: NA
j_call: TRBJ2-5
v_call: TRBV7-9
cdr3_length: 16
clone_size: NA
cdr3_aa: CASSLVGTANQETQYF
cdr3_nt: TGTGCCAGCAGCTTAGTAGGGACTGCCAACCAAGAGACCCAGTACTTC

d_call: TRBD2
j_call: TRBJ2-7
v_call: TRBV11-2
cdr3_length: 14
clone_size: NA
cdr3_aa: CASSLSGSKYEQYF
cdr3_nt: TGTGCCAGCAGCTTAAGCGGGAGCAAATACGAGCAGTACTTC